This record looks at one T cell receptor beta chain sequence and its context. Per the study methods: Nucleated cell counts were estimated from reference gene primer amplification. Produced via immunoSEQ multiplex PCR; TCRdb's table is partial and in-frame only. The V and J calls and clone size are taken from that table; D and trimming were inferred from the DNA. The sample consists of about 84,000 clones, around 83% of them appearing once. The data were obtained in a study of blood T cell repertoires in COVID-19. Study-wide background: From the United States, Italy and Spain came samples of acute and convalescent COVID-19. T cells, B-cell-depleted T cells, or PBMCs supplied cDNA or gDNA.

The CDR3 has 14 residues. J was trimmed by 5 bases and V by 1 base; bases with no gene match: 6. Germline assignment: CDR1 GTSNPN and CDR2 SVGIG (reference sequence). Source material: peripheral blood. This chain connects TRBV30 to TRBJ1-2; 8 bases are shared with TRBD1. The source of this sequence is a man older than 75 with active or convalescent COVID-19. This chain's CDR3 is CAWSADRGGYGYTF. As DNA, the CDR3 is TGTGCCTGGAGTGCCGACAGGGGCGGATATGGCTACACCTTC.